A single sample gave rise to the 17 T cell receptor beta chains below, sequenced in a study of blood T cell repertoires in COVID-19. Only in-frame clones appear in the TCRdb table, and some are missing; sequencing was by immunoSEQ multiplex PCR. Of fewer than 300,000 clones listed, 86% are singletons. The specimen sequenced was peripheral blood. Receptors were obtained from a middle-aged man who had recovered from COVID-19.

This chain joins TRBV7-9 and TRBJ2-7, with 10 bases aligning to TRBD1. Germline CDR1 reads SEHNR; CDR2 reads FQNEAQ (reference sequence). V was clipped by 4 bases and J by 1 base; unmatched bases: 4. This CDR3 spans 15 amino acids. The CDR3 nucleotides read TGTGCCAGCAGCTCGACAGGGGGCAAATCCTACGAGCAGTACTTC. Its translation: CASSSTGGKSYEQYF.

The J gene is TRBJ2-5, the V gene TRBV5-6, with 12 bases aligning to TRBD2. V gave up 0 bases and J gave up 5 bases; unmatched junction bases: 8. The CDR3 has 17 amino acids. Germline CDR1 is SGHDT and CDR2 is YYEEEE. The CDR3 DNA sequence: TGTGCCAGCAGCTTGGTGAGGCTAGCGGGGGGGCAGGAGACCCAGTACTTC. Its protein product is CASSLVRLAGGQETQYF.

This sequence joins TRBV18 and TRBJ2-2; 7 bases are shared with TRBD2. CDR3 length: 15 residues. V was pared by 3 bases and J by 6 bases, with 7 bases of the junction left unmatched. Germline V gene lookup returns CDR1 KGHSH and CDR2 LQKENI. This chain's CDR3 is CASSPRRERAGELFF. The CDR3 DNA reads TGTGCCAGCTCACCCCGGCGGGAGAGAGCCGGGGAGCTGTTTTTT.

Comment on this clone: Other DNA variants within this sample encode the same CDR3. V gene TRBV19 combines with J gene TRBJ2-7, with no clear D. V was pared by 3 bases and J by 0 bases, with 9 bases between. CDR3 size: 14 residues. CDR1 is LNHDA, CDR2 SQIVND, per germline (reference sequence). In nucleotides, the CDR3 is TGTGCCAGTAGTATTCAGGCCAGCTCCTACGAGCAGTACTTC. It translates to CASSIQASSYEQYF.

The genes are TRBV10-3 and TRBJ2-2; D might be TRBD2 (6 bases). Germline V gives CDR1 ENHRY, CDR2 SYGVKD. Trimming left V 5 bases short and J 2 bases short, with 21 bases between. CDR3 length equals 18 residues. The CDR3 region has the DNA TGTGCCATCAGTCAGCTCGGCGGGGAGGTTATAAACACCGGGGAGCTGTTTTTT. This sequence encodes CAISQLGGEVINTGELFF.

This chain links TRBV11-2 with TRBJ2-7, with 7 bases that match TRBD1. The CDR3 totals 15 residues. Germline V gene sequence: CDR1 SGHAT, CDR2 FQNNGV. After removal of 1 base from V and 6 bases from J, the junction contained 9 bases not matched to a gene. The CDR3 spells CASSLGTGSWGEQYF. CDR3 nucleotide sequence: TGTGCCAGCAGCTTAGGGACAGGCAGCTGGGGCGAGCAGTACTTC.

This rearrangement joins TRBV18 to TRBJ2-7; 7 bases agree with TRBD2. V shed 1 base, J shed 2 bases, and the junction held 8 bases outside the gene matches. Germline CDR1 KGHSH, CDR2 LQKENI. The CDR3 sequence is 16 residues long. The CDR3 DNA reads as TGTGCCAGCTCACCACTGTCTGGGAGGGCACCCTACGAGCAGTACTTC. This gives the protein CASSPLSGRAPYEQYF.

CDR3 sequence: CASSPRGNEQYF. CDR3 nucleotides: TGTGCCAGCAGCCCTAGAGGGAACGAGCAGTACTTC. V gene TRBV14 combines with J gene TRBJ2-7, with D tentatively TRBD2 (5 bases). CDR1 is SGHDN, CDR2 FVKESK, per germline. Trimming pared 4 bases from V and 5 bases from J, leaving 9 bases between. The CDR3 has 12 residues.

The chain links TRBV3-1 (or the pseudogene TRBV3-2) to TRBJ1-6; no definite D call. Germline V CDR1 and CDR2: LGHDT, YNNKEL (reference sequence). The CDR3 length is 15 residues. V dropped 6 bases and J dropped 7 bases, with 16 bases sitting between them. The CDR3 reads CASRQSTATNSPLHF. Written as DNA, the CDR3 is TGTGCCAGCAGACAATCCACAGCCACGAATTCACCCCTCCACTTT.

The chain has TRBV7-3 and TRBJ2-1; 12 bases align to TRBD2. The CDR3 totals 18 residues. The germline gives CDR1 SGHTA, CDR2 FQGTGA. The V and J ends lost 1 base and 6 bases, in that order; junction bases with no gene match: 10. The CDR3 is CASSLRAASGRAVNEQFF. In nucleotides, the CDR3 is TGTGCCAGCAGCTTAAGGGCGGCTAGCGGGAGGGCCGTCAATGAGCAGTTCTTC.

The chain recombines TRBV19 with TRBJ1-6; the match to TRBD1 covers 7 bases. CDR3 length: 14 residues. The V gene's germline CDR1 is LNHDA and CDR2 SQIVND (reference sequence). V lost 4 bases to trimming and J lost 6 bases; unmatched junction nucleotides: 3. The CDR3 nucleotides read TGTGCCAGTAGTAGACAGGGACGTAATTCACCCCTCCACTTT. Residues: CASSRQGRNSPLHF.

The CDR3 nucleotides read TGTGCCAGCAGCTTTCGACTAGCGGGAGCGGCCGGGGAGCTGTTTTTT. It codes for CASSFRLAGAAGELFF. The chain employs TRBV7-3 and TRBJ2-2; 12 bases match TRBD2. Germline V gene lookup returns CDR1 SGHTA and CDR2 FQGTGA. The CDR3 sequence is 16 residues long. J gave up 6 bases and V 3 bases, and 5 bases lay outside the gene matches.

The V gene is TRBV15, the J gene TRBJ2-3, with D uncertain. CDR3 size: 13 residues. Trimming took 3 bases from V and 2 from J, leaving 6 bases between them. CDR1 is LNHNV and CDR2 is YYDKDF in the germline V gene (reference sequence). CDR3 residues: CATSRAYTDTQYF. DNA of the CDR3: TGTGCCACCAGCAGGGCATACACAGATACGCAGTATTTT.

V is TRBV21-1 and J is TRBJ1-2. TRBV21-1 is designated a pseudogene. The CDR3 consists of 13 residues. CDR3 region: CASSKETDYGYTF. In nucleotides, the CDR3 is TGTGCCAGCAGCAAGGAGACTGACTATGGCTACACCTTC.

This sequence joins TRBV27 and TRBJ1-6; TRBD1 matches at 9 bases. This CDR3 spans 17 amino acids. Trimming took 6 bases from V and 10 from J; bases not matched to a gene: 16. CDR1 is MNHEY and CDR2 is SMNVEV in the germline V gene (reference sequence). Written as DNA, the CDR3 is TGTGCCAGCAGCCAGATCCTGACAGGGGGATTAGGATCACCCCTCCACTTT. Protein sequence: CASSQILTGGLGSPLHF.

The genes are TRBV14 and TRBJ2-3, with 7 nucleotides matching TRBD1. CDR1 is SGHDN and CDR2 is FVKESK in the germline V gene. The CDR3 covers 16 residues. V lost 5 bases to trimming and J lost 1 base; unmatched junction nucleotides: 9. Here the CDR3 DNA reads TGTGCCAGCAGCAATTTGGGACAGTTGGGCACAGATACGCAGTATTTT. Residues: CASSNLGQLGTDTQYF.

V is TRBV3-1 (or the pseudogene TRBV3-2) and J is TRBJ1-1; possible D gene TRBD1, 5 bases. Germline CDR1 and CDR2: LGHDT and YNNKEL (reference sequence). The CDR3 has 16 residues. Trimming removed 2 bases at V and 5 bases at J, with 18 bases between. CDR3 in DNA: TGTGCCAGCAGCCAATTGCCCGCAGGGTTTTGGACTGAAGCTTTCTTT. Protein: CASSQLPAGFWTEAFF.